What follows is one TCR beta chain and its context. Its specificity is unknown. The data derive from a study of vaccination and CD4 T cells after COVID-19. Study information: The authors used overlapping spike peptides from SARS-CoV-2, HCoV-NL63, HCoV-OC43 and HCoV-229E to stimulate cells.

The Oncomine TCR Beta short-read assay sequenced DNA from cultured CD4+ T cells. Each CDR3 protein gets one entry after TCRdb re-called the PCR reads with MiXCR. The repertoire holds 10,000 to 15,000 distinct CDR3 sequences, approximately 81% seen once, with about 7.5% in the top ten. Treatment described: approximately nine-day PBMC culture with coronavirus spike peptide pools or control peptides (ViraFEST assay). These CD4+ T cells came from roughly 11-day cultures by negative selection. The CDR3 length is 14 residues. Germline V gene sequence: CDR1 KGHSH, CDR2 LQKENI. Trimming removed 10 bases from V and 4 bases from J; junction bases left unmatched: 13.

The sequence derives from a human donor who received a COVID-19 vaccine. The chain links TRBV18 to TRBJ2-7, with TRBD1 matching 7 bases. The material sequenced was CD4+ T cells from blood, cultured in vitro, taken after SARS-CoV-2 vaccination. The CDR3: CANPVKGATYEQYF. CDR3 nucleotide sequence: TGTGCCAACCCCGTGAAGGGGGCTACTTACGAGCAGTACTTC.